This TCR beta chain is from a study of identical twins (dated by TCRdb to between 2015 and 2016). Looking at the study overall: To test whether fetal clonotypes persist, this study deep-sequenced TCR alpha and beta repertoires from monozygotic twins, from unrelated adults of various ages, and from cord blood. To rule out contamination, the twin experiments were replicated at different times with different library preparation protocols.

This clonotype was recorded at least ten times. Its antigen is not yet known. No much larger clone exists at a distance of one base, and base qualities are not known. Every donor was a healthy Caucasian. Three pairs of female monozygotic twins, all aged about 18 to 30 years, made up the twin cohort. The RNA used for TCR libraries was isolated from peripheral blood mononuclear cells. The receptor library was made with 5' RACE. Sequencing was performed on an Illumina HiSeq 2000. Template switching added a universal primer binding site, and the final cDNA carried a unique molecular identifier that allowed TCR cDNA molecules to be counted accurately. Specific primers in the conserved constant-segment region were used to synthesize first-strand cDNA for TCR alpha and beta chains. To control for contamination, every cDNA library carried two barcodes: a SMART-Mk sample barcode plus Illumina barcodes. TruSeq adapter sequences, together with Illumina sample barcodes, were added in two successive PCR steps. Sequencing of the TCR alpha and beta cDNA libraries was done on the Illumina HiSeq platform using custom primers. The paper's data handling went like this. MiGEC was used to process raw reads and extract unique molecular identifiers, and MiXCR was used to find CDR3 positions. For each individual, recombination models were inferred using an EM algorithm with the repgenHMM and IGoR tools. The analysis of shared clonotypes was done with the tcR package in R, with sharing normalized by the product of cloneset sizes. Out-of-frame nonproductive sequences were analyzed to study raw recombination free of thymic and clonal selection effects. TCRdb's own reprocessing of the public reads used fastp at Q25 and MiXCR and kept productive beta chains. Rows merge per CDR3 protein into single entries with the most common DNA and genes. TCRdb's processing, not the authors' own work, is the source of the V and J calls. In this sample the table shows a few hundred thousand distinct CDR3 sequences, 9.5% to 10% of which occur a single time. Roughly 3% of the sample is in the top ten clones.

CDR3 length: 15 amino acids, cysteine to phenylalanine. Only the CDR3 DNA stays, 45 bases, in frame from base 1. The trim is 1 base for V and 4 bases for J, with a gap of 17 bases between the germline ends. From the germline V gene, CDR1 is SQVTM and CDR2 is ANQGSEA. On the study overall, not on this receptor specifically: The excess sharing between twins in beta out-of-frame sequences was weaker because fewer shared sequences reduced the signal-to-noise ratio. Fewer insertions were carried by abundant cord blood beta clonotypes, a similar but weaker trend appeared in young adult naive repertoires, and no such trend appeared in memory repertoires. Compared with coincidental sharing between unrelated individuals, out-of-frame TCR alpha sequences shared between twins showed an excess of sequences with low generation probability. Recombination models systematically underestimated out-of-frame TCR alpha sharing in monozygotic twins but agreed with sharing between unrelated individuals. Because the same donors could not be followed over many years, the conclusions depended on cross-sectional statistical analysis. Zero-insertion analyses could be partly confounded by invariant T cells such as MAIT and iNKT, although diverse VJ usage argued against such confounding for most clonotypes.

The same sample was also used in a study of yellow fever vaccine responses in identical twins. From that second study: According to the authors, in identical twins the way T cells responded to vaccination appeared partly convergent and partly personalized. In identical twins, the study followed T cell clones that responded to the vaccine with precision.

This clonotype originated in a woman in her late teens or twenties in good health. The sequencing input was PBMCs. The chain is encoded by TRBV29-1 joined to TRBJ2-7; possibly the D gene is TRBD1, per 6 matching bases. The CDR3 reads as follows: CSVEAPPGQPYEQYF. The DNA sequence follows: TGCAGCGTTGAAGCCCCTCCCGGACAGCCATACGAGCAGTACTTC.